This record concerns one T cell receptor (beta chain) sequence. Sequencing used immunoSEQ multiplex PCR; TCRdb keeps in-frame clones, though not all of them. The sample includes under 250,000 clones, roughly 85% of them seen just once. This sample was taken from a study of blood T cell repertoires in COVID-19. About the study: Some COVID-19 samples were acute and others convalescent; all came from the United States, Italy and Spain. T cells, B-cell-depleted T cells, or PBMCs provided the cDNA or gDNA that served as material.

Trimming at V came to 6 bases and at J to 1 base, leaving 3 bases not matched to a gene. This CDR3 contains 14 residues. The germline V gene encodes CDR1 MNHEY and CDR2 SVGAGI. This clonotype originated in a woman between 50 and 59 years old with acute COVID-19. Source material: PBMCs or T cells enriched from blood (not recorded which). The J gene is TRBJ2-5, the V gene TRBV6-5, with 9 bases aligning to TRBD2. CDR3 sequence (DNA): TGTGCCAGCAGCGGGACTAGCCTCCAAGAGACCCAGTACTTC. Translation: CASSGTSLQETQYF.